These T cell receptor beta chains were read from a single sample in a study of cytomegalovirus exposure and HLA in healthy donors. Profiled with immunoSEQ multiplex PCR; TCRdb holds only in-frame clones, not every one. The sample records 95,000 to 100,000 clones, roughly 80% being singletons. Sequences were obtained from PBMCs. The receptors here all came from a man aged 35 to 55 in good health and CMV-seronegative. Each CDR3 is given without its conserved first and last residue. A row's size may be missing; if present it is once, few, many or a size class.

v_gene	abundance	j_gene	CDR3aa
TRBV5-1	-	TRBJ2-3	ASSLASGGTDTQY
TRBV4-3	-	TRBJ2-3	ASSQGSGTTADTQY
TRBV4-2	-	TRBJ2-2	ASSLSAGSTGELF
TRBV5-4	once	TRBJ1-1	ASSYNTGVRTEAF
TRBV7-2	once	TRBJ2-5	ASSRRDPGEGAQY
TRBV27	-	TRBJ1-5	ASSPYSNQPQH
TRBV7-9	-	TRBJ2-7	ASSSQAGEGYEQY
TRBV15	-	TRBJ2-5	ATSREEPGLQETQY
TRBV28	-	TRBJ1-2	ASSLPRGGRYGYT
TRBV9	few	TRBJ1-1	ASSGGKNTEAF
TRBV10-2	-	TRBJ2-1	ASSLAHEQF
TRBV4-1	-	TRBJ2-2	ASSQERTGELF
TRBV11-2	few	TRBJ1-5	ASSLTITQPQH
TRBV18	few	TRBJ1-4	ASSDGTVEKLF
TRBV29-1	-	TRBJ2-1	SDHRGGLHYNEQF
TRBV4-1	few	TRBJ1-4	ASSHILLPGGSRDNEKLF
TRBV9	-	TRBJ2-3	ASSVQLAGTGGTDTQY
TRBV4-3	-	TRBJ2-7	ASSQDFAETNYEQY
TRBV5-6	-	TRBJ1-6	ASSLRSQGIRSPLH
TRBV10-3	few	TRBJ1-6	ATGGVNSPLH
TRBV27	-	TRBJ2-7	ASREGYEQY
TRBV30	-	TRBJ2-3	AWSLGAGTTDTQY
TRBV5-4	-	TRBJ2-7	ASSPPGTTTYEQY
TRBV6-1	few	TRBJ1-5	ASSQKQGGISSQH
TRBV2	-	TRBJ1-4	ASYTGGRDEKLF
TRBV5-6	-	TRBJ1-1	ASSLVLANTEAF
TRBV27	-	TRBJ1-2	ASSLSRLSGYT
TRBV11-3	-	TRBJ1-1	ASSLTVNRGVDTEAF
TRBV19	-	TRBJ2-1	ASSIEERGTYNEQF
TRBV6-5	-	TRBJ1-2	ASSPLRANYGYT
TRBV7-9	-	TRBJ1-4	ASSLDAEEKLF
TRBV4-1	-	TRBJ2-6	ASSRKGTAESSGANVLT
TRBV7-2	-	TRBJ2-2	ASRVSGNLNTGELF
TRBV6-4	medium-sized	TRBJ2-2	ASSDPSDTGELF
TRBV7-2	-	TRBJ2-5	ASSLGAGPIEETQY
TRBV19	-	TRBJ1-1	ASSSRDSRRISRAF
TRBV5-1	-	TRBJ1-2	ASSLGSGVVGYT
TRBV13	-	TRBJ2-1	ASSPPLGGGGGNEQF
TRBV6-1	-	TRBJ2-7	ASSALGQVSYEQY
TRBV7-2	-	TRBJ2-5	ASSLAQGGETQY
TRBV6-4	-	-	ASLTLPAYEQY
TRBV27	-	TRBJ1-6	ASSLPGTNNNSPLH